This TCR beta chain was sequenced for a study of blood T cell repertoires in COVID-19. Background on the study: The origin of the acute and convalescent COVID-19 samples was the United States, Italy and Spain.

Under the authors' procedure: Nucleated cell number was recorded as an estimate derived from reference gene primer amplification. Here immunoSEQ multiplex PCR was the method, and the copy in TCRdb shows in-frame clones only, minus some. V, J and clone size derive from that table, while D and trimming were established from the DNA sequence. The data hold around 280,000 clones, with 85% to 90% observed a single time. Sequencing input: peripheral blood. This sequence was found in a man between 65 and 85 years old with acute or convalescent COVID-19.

Here the CDR3 reads CASSPRTGVLSTEAFF. CDR3 in DNA: TGTGCCAGCAGCCCAAGGACAGGGGTATTATCCACTGAAGCTTTCTTT. This chain joins TRBV7-9 and TRBJ1-1; 9 nucleotides agree with TRBD1. This CDR3 is 16 amino acids long. CDR1 and CDR2 (germline): SEHNR, FQNEAQ (reference sequence). The V gene end was trimmed by 5 bases and the J gene end by 4 bases; junction bases not matched to a gene: 11. Filled out from reference TRBV7-9 and TRBJ1-1, the complete variable domain reads DTGVSQNPRHKITKRGQNVTFRCDPISEHNRLYWYRQTLGQGPEFLTYFQNEAQLEKSRLLSDRFSAERPKGSFSTLEIQRTEQGDSAMYLCASSPRTGVLSTEAFFGQGTRLTVV.